A single count supports the clone carrying this TCR beta chain. What it binds is not known. The sample comes from a study of cytomegalovirus exposure and HLA in healthy donors. Study-wide results and limits: For presence/absence analyses, sequencing depth was assumed to be roughly uniform across donors. The investigators catalogued 150 to 200 TCR beta chains as cytomegalovirus-associated. Some V segments, including TRBV6-2 and TRBV6-3, were excluded as indistinguishable. Common viral pathogens (according to a later analysis) appeared linked to several of the most significant clusters.

Trimming left V 1 base short and J 9 bases short, with 10 bases between. CDR1 MGHRA and CDR2 YSYEKL come from the germline V gene. This CDR3 has 13 amino acids. Primers included in the PCR were 60 Vbeta and 13 Jbeta primers. The method was immunoSEQ multiplex PCR; TCRdb's version includes in-frame clones alone and lacks a portion of them. Here the sample spans 150,000 to 200,000 clones, around 81% being singletons. V is TRBV4-1 and J is TRBJ1-5, with D possibly matching TRBD1 (5 bases). The sequence was obtained from a man aged 18 to 30 in good health and CMV-seronegative. The sequencing input was PBMCs. In DNA form, the CDR3 reads TGCGCCAGCAGCCAAGCGATGGGGGGGCCCCAGCATTTT. It encodes CASSQAMGGPQHF.